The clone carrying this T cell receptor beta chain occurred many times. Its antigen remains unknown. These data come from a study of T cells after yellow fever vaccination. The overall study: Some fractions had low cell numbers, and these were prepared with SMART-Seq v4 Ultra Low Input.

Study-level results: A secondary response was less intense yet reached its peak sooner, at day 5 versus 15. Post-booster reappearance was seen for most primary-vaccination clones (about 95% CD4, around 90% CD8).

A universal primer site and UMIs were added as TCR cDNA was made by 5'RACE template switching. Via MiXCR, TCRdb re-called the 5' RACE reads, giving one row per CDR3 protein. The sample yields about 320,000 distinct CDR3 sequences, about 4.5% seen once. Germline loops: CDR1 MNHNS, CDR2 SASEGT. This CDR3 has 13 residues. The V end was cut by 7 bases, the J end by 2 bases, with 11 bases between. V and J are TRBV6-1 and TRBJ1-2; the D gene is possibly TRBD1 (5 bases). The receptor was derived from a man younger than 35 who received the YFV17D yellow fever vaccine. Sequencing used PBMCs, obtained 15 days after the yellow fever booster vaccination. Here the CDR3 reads CASKRGANYGYTF. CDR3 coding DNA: TGTGCCAGCAAAAGAGGGGCAAACTATGGCTACACCTTC.